This entry features one T cell receptor (beta chain) sequence. The authors' processing: From reference gene primer amplification, estimates of nucleated cell counts were derived. The table came from immunoSEQ multiplex PCR; TCRdb's copy has only in-frame clones and leaves some out. V and J calls and clone size are those listed in that table; D and trimming were worked out from the DNA. The sample shows around 250,000 clones, roughly 86% of them seen only once. CDR3 length: 16 residues. J lost 0 bases, V lost 0 bases, and 3 bases had no gene match. The V gene's germline CDR1 is SGDLS and CDR2 YYNGEE. This specimen belongs to a study of blood T cell repertoires in COVID-19. For the study at large: COVID-19 samples collected from the United States, Italy and Spain covered acute and convalescent phases. T cells, B-cell-depleted T cells, or PBMCs supplied cDNA or gDNA.

The clonotype originates from a man between 35 and 55 years old with active or convalescent COVID-19. The rearrangement joins TRBV9 to TRBJ2-7, with TRBD1 matching over 10 bases. The specimen sequenced was peripheral blood. In DNA form, the CDR3 reads TGTGCCAGCAGCGTAGGGGGACAGGGGATCTCCTACGAGCAGTACTTC. Its protein product is CASSVGGQGISYEQYF.